The 9 T cell receptor beta chains given below trace back to one sample, sequenced in a study of CD8 T cells in ankylosing spondylitis. TCRdb independently ran MiXCR on the 5' RACE reads; one entry per CDR3 protein. This sample has 50,000 to 60,000 distinct CDR3 sequences, with about 7% found just once. The specimen was blood, either unsorted or a sorted T cell fraction (not recorded which). The origin of the receptors is a female donor with ankylosing spondylitis or in good health (not recorded which).

This sequence joins TRBV7-2 and TRBJ1-2, with 8 bases fitting TRBD1. CDR1 is SGHTA, CDR2 FQGNSA, per germline. The CDR3 extends over 14 amino acids. J was trimmed by 6 bases and V by 3 bases; bases with no gene match: 6. DNA of the CDR3: TGTGCCAGCAGCTTTTCGACAGGGGAGGATGGCTACACCTTC. Translating gives CASSFSTGEDGYTF. The complete variable domain, with remaining parts taken from reference TRBV7-2 and TRBJ1-2, reads GAGVSQSPSNKVTEKGKDVELRCDPISGHTALYWYRQSLGQGLEFLIYFQGNSAPDKSGLPSDRFSAERTGGSVSTLTIQRTQQEDSAVYLCASSFSTGEDGYTFGSGTRLTVV.

This clonotype has at least ten counts. This chain connects TRBV11-2 to TRBJ2-1; TRBD1 or TRBD2 may be the D gene (7 bases each). V dropped 6 bases and J dropped 2 bases, with 20 bases sitting between them. This CDR3 has 17 residues. Germline lookup yields CDR1 SGHAT and CDR2 FQNNGV. The DNA of the CDR3 is TGTGCCAGCAGACAGGGGTTTGCGGGGGAGACCTACAATGAGCAGTTCTTC. Protein: CASRQGFAGETYNEQFF.

This clonotype has at least ten counts. This chain links TRBV28 with TRBJ2-7; D may be TRBD1 or TRBD2 (5 bases each). Trimming left V 2 bases short and J 2 bases short, with 13 bases between. Germline V lookup: CDR1 MDHEN, CDR2 SYDVKM. CDR3 length: 15 residues. The DNA of the CDR3 is TGTGCCAGCAGTTTAGGGGGAATTCCTCCCTACGAGCAGTACGTC. Its translation: CASSLGGIPPYEQYV.

This clonotype was recorded at least ten times. V and J are TRBV12-3 or TRBV12-4 and TRBJ1-5, with D hard to call. This CDR3 has 14 amino acids. V lost 7 bases to trimming and J lost 4 bases, with 14 bases between them. CDR3 protein: CASTYGPANQPQHF. CDR3 sequence (DNA): TGTGCCAGCACATATGGACCGGCAAATCAGCCCCAGCATTTT.

By share of the sample, this clonotype is medium-sized. A read error may account for a junction end that differs from germline. The rearrangement joins TRBV20-1 to TRBJ1-2; no definite D call. CDR1 is DFQATT, CDR2 SNEGSKA, per germline (reference sequence). The CDR3 runs 13 residues. In DNA form, the CDR3 reads TGCAGTGTAGGATCTGGGGTTTTCTATAGCTACACCTTC. Its translation is CSVGSGVFYSYTF.

This clonotype was seen at least ten times. V gene TRBV20-1 combines with J gene TRBJ2-1; 12 nucleotides align to TRBD2. Germline CDR1 DFQATT, CDR2 SNEGSKA (reference sequence). With 5 bases clipped from V and 2 bases from J, the junction kept 19 bases outside the gene matches. The CDR3 sequence is 20 residues long. The CDR3 is CSALRTSGASTLGPYNEQFF. CDR3 nucleotide sequence: TGCAGTGCTTTACGGACTAGCGGGGCCTCTACATTAGGGCCCTACAATGAGCAGTTCTTC.

This clonotype was picked up many times. This rearrangement joins TRBV20-1 to TRBJ2-2, with 9 bases identical to TRBD1. Germline V gives CDR1 DFQATT, CDR2 SNEGSKA (reference sequence). V shed 6 bases and J 4 bases; nucleotides not matched to a gene: 6. The CDR3 spans 14 residues. The CDR3 protein is CSATGTGITGELFF. The CDR3 DNA reads as TGCAGTGCAACCGGGACAGGGATCACCGGGGAGCTGTTTTTT.

This clonotype was seen repeatedly, ten times or more. The rearrangement links TRBV12-3 or TRBV12-4 to TRBJ2-1, with TRBD2 matching 7 bases. This CDR3 is built from 16 residues. V shed 5 bases and J 2 bases; nucleotides not matched to a gene: 9. The CDR3 sequence is CASSPEGLETYNEQFF. The CDR3 nucleotides read TGTGCCAGCAGTCCAGAAGGACTAGAAACCTACAATGAGCAGTTCTTC.

This clonotype was recorded many times. This chain joins TRBV12-3 or TRBV12-4 and TRBJ2-7, with D tentatively TRBD1 or TRBD2 (5 bases each). V was cut by 6 bases and J by 4 bases, with 16 bases left in between. This CDR3 has 14 residues. The CDR3 reads CASRLHRDGYEQYF. The CDR3 DNA is TGTGCCAGCAGGCTACACCGGGACGGATACGAGCAGTACTTC.